This T cell receptor beta chain was retrieved from a study of T cells expressing NK-cell markers. Overall study findings and caveats: Similarly, these clonotypes led the CD3+CD56-NKG2C+ fraction as well in a handful of donors.

Germline lookup yields CDR1 SGHVS and CDR2 FQNEAQ. The CDR3 has 15 amino acids. With respect to this clonotype: Antigen unknown.

Making the TCR beta cDNA relied on 5'RACE template switching with UMIs. TCRdb re-called the 5' RACE reads and gives one entry per CDR3 protein, without DNA. The listing contains 200,000 to 300,000 distinct CDR3 sequences. This sequence was found in a man younger than 30 in good health. The V gene is TRBV7-8, the J gene TRBJ1-1; TCRdb designates TRBD1, a call that cannot be tested without DNA. The material sequenced was blood T cells: a sorted CD56 or NKG2C T cell subset, CD4+ or CD8+ T cells, or bulk PBMC T cells (not recorded which). This CDR3 is CASSFPGTGGTEAFF.